A single sample gave rise to the 6 T cell receptor beta chains below, sequenced in a study of beta chain features in type 1 diabetes. Notes on the study in general: Shortening of TCRB CDR3s, moderate but significant, appeared in all four CD4+ subsets of Type 1 diabetes patients.

These receptors' antigens are unknown. Sequenced material consisted of expressed TCRB transcripts (all of the isolated RNA was reverse transcribed). Generated by immunoSEQ multiplex PCR, the TCRdb table keeps only in-frame clones and is missing some. This table holds fewer than 350,000 clones, around 16% found once. The sequencing input was naive CD4+ T cells from blood. These receptors were taken from a man aged 18 to 35 with type 1 diabetes.

V usage is TRBV9 and J usage is TRBJ2-2; D is unresolved. V was shortened by 1 base and J by 0 bases, with 7 bases between the two germline ends. CDR3 length equals 15 residues. Germline-derived CDR1 and CDR2 are SGDLS and YYNGEE. The CDR3 loop is CASSVTYTNTGELFF. In DNA, the CDR3 is TGTGCCAGCAGCGTAACTTATACGAACACCGGGGAGCTGTTTTTT.

This rearrangement joins TRBV2 to TRBJ2-5; D uncertain. This CDR3 region has 14 residues. CDR1 is SNHLY and CDR2 is FYNNEI in the germline V gene. The V end lost 7 bases, the J end lost 4 bases, and 16 bases lay between the germline ends. The CDR3: CASTSSDLGETQYF. CDR3 nucleotides: TGTGCCAGCACCTCCTCCGACCTAGGAGAGACCCAGTACTTC.

CDR3 sequence reads: CASSYGGPNTGELFF. DNA of the CDR3: TGTGCCAGCAGTTACGGGGGCCCGAACACCGGGGAGCTGTTTTTT. The chain is built from TRBV6-5 and TRBJ2-2; maybe TRBD1 (6 bases). The CDR3 runs to 15 residues. Deletions cut 2 bases from V and 0 bases from J, with 7 bases between. In germline, CDR1 is MNHEY, CDR2 SVGAGI.

The gene calls are TRBV28 and TRBJ2-7, with TRBD2 matching 7 bases. The CDR3 extends over 12 amino acids. Germline assignment: CDR1 MDHEN and CDR2 SYDVKM. V lost 6 bases, J lost 6 bases, and 5 bases stayed unmatched. Here the CDR3 DNA reads TGTGCCAGCAGCCAAGGGAGGGGCGAGCAGTACTTC. Its protein is CASSQGRGEQYF. The full variable domain, in which reference TRBV28 and TRBJ2-7 provide the parts outside the CDR3, is DVKVTQSSRYLVKRTGEKVFLECVQDMDHENMFWYRQDPGLGLRLIYFSYDVKMKEKGDIPEGYSVSREKKERFSLILESASTNQTSMYLCASSQGRGEQYFGPGTRLTVT.

The chain has TRBV5-4 and TRBJ2-5; TRBD1 matches at 9 bases. V lost 4 bases, J lost 4 bases, and 11 bases stayed unmatched. Germline-derived CDR1 and CDR2 are SGHNT and YYREEE (reference sequence). The CDR3 totals 16 residues. The CDR3 here is CASSPAGTGRPETQYF. Here the CDR3 DNA reads TGTGCCAGCAGCCCCGCCGGGACAGGGAGGCCAGAGACCCAGTACTTC.

The chain has TRBV6-6 and TRBJ1-5, with a possible D match to TRBD1 (6 bases). V shed 6 bases and J shed 1 base, with 10 bases lying between them. Germline V gene lookup returns CDR1 MNHNY and CDR2 SVGAGI (reference sequence). The CDR3 consists of 14 residues. The DNA for the CDR3 is TGTGCCAGCAGATGGACAGTCAGCAATCAGCCCCAGCATTTT. It encodes CASRWTVSNQPQHF.